One sample yielded the 15 T cell receptor beta chains listed below, sequenced in a study of T cell repertoires in cytomegalovirus infection. One entry per CDR3 protein results from TCRdb running MiXCR on the reads. The table has over 300,000 distinct CDR3 sequences, around a tenth seen once. Sequencing was done on a sample of PBMCs. The receptors derive from a human donor in good health (CMV status not recorded). Some clones in this sample may be carry-over from other donors' samples.

This clonotype was counted many times. The chain carries TRBV6-2 or TRBV6-3 and TRBJ2-1; 7 nucleotides line up with TRBD1. CDR3 length: 15 residues. The ends lost 7 bases at V and 3 bases at J; junction bases unmatched: 9. CDR1 and CDR2 from the germline V gene are MNHEY and SVGEGT. In DNA form, the CDR3 reads TGTGCCAGCACTCCCCGGACAGGAGGCTACAATGAGCAGTTCTTC. Amino acids: CASTPRTGGYNEQFF.

J is TRBJ1-5 and V is TRBV23-1, with D possibly matching TRBD1 (6 bases). TRBV23-1 is placed among ORFs of uncertain function. With 4 bases removed from V and 3 bases from J, the gap between germline ends came to 13 bases. The CDR3 totals 15 residues. The CDR3 spells CASSLTGFYNQPQHF. The CDR3 nucleotides read TGCGCCAGCAGTCTAACAGGGTTCTACAATCAGCCCCAGCATTTT.

With regard to this clonotype: A much larger clone lies one base from this, so it may be a read error. The chain has TRBV7-8 and TRBJ1-6; 8 bases align to TRBD1. The V segment lost 3 bases and the J segment 10 bases; nucleotides outside the gene matches: 8. The germline gives CDR1 SGHVS, CDR2 FQNEAQ. The CDR3 length is 15 residues. The CDR3 protein is CASSLISGGSSPLHF. The CDR3 coding sequence is TGTGCCAGCAGCTTGATTTCAGGGGGCAGCTCACCCCTCCACTTT.

In this sample, this clonotype turned up a few times. The chain uses TRBV12-5 and TRBJ2-6; 8 bases are shared with TRBD1. Germline CDR1 reads LGHNT; CDR2 reads FRNRAP. The CDR3 is made up of 18 amino acids. V shed 5 bases and J 0 bases; nucleotides not matched to a gene: 9. The CDR3 DNA reads as TGTGCTAGTGGTCTGGGACAGGCAACCCTCTCTGGGGCCAACGTCCTGACTTTC. Protein sequence: CASGLGQATLSGANVLTF.

This chain connects TRBV20-1 to TRBJ2-1; 8 bases fit TRBD2. V lost 5 bases, J lost 5 bases, and 8 bases stayed unmatched. Germline-derived CDR1 and CDR2 are DFQATT and SNEGSKA (reference sequence). CDR3 length: 14 residues. The CDR3 spells CSAYRGLDNNEQFF. The CDR3 DNA follows: TGCAGTGCTTACCGGGGACTAGATAACAATGAGCAGTTCTTC.

This clonotype has at least ten counts. The chain couples TRBV7-2 to TRBJ2-1, with D unresolved. Per germline, CDR1 SGHTA and CDR2 FQGNSA. V was cut by 2 bases and J by 1 base, with 12 bases left in between. The CDR3 has 16 amino acids. The CDR3 protein is CASSLYTSVSYNEQFF. In DNA, the CDR3 is TGTGCCAGCAGCTTATACACGTCAGTATCCTACAATGAGCAGTTCTTC. Full variable domain (remainder filled in from reference TRBV7-2 and TRBJ2-1): GAGVSQSPSNKVTEKGKDVELRCDPISGHTALYWYRQSLGQGLEFLIYFQGNSAPDKSGLPSDRFSAERTGGSVSTLTIQRTQQEDSAVYLCASSLYTSVSYNEQFFGPGTRLTVL.

The J gene is TRBJ1-3, the V gene TRBV28; D may be TRBD1 (6 bases). CDR3 length equals 17 residues. V shed 6 bases and J shed 2 bases, with 20 bases lying between them. Looked up from germline, CDR1 is MDHEN and CDR2 is SYDVKM. In nucleotides, the CDR3 is TGTGCCAGCAGGACACCGCGAGGGGGACTACCTGGAAACACCATATATTTT. Translation: CASRTPRGGLPGNTIYF.

The gene calls are TRBV10-3 and TRBJ2-3; 8 positions match TRBD2. CDR1 and CDR2 (germline): ENHRY, SYGVKD. V shed 8 bases and J 5 bases; nucleotides not matched to a gene: 12. This CDR3 is built from 15 residues. CDR3 amino acids: CAIGKVSGIGDTQYF. CDR3 DNA: TGTGCCATCGGGAAGGTTAGCGGGATAGGAGATACGCAGTATTTT.

The chain employs TRBV6-5 and TRBJ2-3, with D hard to call. The CDR3 consists of 15 residues. V lost 0 bases to trimming and J lost 4 bases, with 11 bases between them. Germline assignment: CDR1 MNHEY and CDR2 SVGAGI. The CDR3 DNA reads TGTGCCAGCAGTTACTCATCGCCCCCCGCAGATACGCAGTATTTT. Its translation is CASSYSSPPADTQYF.

The sample holds many counts of this clonotype. The genes are TRBV7-2 and TRBJ2-7, with D maybe TRBD2 (5 bases). CDR1 is SGHTA, CDR2 FQGNSA, per germline. Trimming took 7 bases from V and 2 from J, leaving 15 bases between them. The CDR3 consists of 14 residues. This chain's CDR3 is CASTNGGGPYEQYF. For the CDR3, the DNA is TGTGCCAGCACCAATGGTGGCGGGCCCTACGAGCAGTACTTC.

For this clonotype: Possible read error: a much larger clone is one base away. V gene TRBV12-3 or TRBV12-4 combines with J gene TRBJ1-2; 10 bases align to TRBD1. This CDR3 region has 17 residues. Losses at the gene ends were 6 bases for V and 4 bases for J; bases not matched to a gene: 14. CDR3 loop: CASSPEGRQGARYGYTF. The DNA for the CDR3 is TGTGCCAGCAGCCCCGAGGGGAGACAGGGGGCTCGCTATGGCTACACCTTC.

This clonotype was recorded many times. The chain carries TRBV12-3 or TRBV12-4 and TRBJ1-2; D might be TRBD1 (6 bases). The V and J ends lost 2 bases and 2 bases respectively, with 15 bases between them. The CDR3 has 16 amino acids. The CDR3 nucleotides are TGTGCCAGCAGTTTACTCAGGGGCGCTTCAAACTATGGCTACACCTTC. Translated: CASSLLRGASNYGYTF.

The rearrangement uses TRBV10-3 and TRBJ1-6; possibly TRBD1 for D (6 bases). Trimming cost V 10 bases and J 8 bases, with 15 bases left between them. This CDR3 spans 13 amino acids. The germline gives CDR1 ENHRY, CDR2 SYGVKD. The CDR3 here is CATTGSRDSPLHF. The CDR3 DNA follows: TGTGCCACCACAGGGTCGAGGGATTCACCCCTCCACTTT.

This clonotype was picked up many times. The chain combines TRBV7-3 with TRBJ1-5, with D perhaps TRBD1 (6 bases). The V gene lost 5 bases and the J gene lost 3 bases, with 11 bases spanning the gap. Germline V gene sequence: CDR1 SGHTA, CDR2 FQGTGA. This CDR3 region has 14 residues. The CDR3 nucleotides are TGTGCCAGCAGCCCGGGACACCTCAATCAGCCCCAGCATTTT. Translation: CASSPGHLNQPQHF. The full variable domain, its missing parts supplied by reference TRBV7-3 and TRBJ1-5, is GAGVSQTPSNKVTEKGKYVELRCDPISGHTALYWYRQSLGQGPEFLIYFQGTGAADDSGLPNDRFFAVRPEGSVSTLKIQRTERGDSAVYLCASSPGHLNQPQHFGDGTRLSIL.

This clonotype was found many times. The chain uses TRBV27 and TRBJ1-1; perhaps TRBD1 as D (6 bases). The V end was cut by 6 bases, the J end by 5 bases, with 13 bases between. CDR1 and CDR2 (germline): MNHEY, SMNVEV (reference sequence). This CDR3 contains 13 residues. The CDR3 DNA is TGTGCCAGCAGCCCTCACAGGGAAACTGAAGCTTTCTTT. This codes for CASSPHRETEAFF.